This T cell receptor beta chain was found in a study of blood T cell repertoires in COVID-19. The CDR3 is 13 amino acids. The V gene lost 8 bases and the J gene lost 1 base, with 8 bases spanning the gap. Germline lookup yields CDR1 MDHEN and CDR2 SYDVKM. This table comes from immunoSEQ multiplex PCR, and its TCRdb copy is limited to in-frame clones, with some not included. The sample consists of some 160,000 clones, around three quarters of them appearing once. The sequencing input was PBMCs or T cells enriched from blood (not recorded which). The chain recombines TRBV28 with TRBJ2-2; unclear D gene. This receptor was taken from a woman in her sixties or seventies in a cohort exposed to, infected with or recovered from COVID-19 (not recorded which). In DNA, the CDR3 is TGTGCCAGCCCCTCGGGGAACACCGGGGAGCTGTTTTTT. It specifies CASPSGNTGELFF.